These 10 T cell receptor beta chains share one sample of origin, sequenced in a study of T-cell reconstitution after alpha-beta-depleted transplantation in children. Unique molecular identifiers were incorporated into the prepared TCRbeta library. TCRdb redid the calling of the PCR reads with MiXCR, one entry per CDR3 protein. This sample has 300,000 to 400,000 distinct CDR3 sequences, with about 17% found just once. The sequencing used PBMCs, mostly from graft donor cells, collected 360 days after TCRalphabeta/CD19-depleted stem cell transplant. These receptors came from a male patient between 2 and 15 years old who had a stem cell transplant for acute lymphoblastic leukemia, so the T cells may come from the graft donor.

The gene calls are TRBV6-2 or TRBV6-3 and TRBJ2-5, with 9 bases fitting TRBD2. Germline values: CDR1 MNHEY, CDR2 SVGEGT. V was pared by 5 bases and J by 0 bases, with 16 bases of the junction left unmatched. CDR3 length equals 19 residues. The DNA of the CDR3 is TGTGCCAGCAGTCACGTAGCGGGAGCCTCCCGCTTATACCAAGAGACCCAGTACTTC. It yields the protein CASSHVAGASRLYQETQYF.

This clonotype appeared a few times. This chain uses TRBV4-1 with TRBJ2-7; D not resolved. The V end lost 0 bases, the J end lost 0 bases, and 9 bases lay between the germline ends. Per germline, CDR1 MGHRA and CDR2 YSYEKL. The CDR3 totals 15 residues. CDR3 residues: CASSQEIRNSYEQYF. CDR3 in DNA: TGCGCCAGCAGCCAAGAGATCAGGAACTCCTACGAGCAGTACTTC.

The CDR3 loop is CASSQVSEGTNTEAFF. Written as DNA, the CDR3 is TGTGCCAGCAGCCAAGTTTCTGAGGGGACGAACACTGAAGCTTTCTTT. This chain connects TRBV14 to TRBJ1-1; D perhaps matches TRBD1 (5 bases). This CDR3 spans 16 amino acids. Trimming took off 1 base at V and 1 base at J, with 13 bases between the two ends. CDR1 is SGHDN, CDR2 FVKESK, per germline.

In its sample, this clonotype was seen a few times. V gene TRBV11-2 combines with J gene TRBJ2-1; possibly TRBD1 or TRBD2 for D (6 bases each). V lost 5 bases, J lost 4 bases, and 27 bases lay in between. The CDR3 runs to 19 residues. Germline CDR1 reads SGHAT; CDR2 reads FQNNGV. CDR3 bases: TGTGCCAGCAGCGTGGTGGGGACTGCCAAAACAGGGCCGTACAATGAGCAGTTCTTC. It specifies CASSVVGTAKTGPYNEQFF.

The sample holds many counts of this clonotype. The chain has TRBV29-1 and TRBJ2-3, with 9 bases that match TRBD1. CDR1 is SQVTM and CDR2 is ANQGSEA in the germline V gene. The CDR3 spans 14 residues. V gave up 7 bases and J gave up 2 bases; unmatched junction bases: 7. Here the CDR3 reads CSEEGQGVTDTQYF. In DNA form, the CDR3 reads TGCAGCGAAGAGGGACAGGGAGTCACAGATACGCAGTATTTT.

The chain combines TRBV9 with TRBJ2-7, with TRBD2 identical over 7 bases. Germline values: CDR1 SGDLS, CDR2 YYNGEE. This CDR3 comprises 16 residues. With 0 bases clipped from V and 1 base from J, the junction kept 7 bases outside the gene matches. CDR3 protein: CASSVDGGSGSYEQYF. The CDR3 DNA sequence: TGTGCCAGCAGCGTAGATGGCGGGAGTGGTTCCTACGAGCAGTACTTC.

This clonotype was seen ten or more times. CDR3 loop: CSADGLEETQYF. CDR3 sequence (DNA): TGCAGCGCTGATGGGTTAGAAGAGACCCAGTACTTC. The rearrangement uses TRBV29-1 and TRBJ2-5, with D uncertain. Germline assignment: CDR1 SQVTM and CDR2 ANQGSEA. The CDR3 totals 12 residues. V was pared by 7 bases and J by 3 bases, with 12 bases between.

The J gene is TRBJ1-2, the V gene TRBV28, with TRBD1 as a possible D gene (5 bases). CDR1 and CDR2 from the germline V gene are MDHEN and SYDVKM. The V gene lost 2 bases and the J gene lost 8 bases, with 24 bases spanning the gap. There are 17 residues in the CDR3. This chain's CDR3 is CASSLRGGLGPYGGYTF. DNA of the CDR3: TGTGCCAGCAGTTTACGGGGGGGGTTGGGGCCCTATGGAGGCTACACCTTC.

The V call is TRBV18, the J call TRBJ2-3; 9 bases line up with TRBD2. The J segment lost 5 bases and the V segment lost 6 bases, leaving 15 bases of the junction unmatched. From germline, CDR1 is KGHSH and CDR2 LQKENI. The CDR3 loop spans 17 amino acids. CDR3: CASSRTFLAGDQDTQYF. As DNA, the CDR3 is TGTGCCAGCTCTCGCACTTTTTTAGCGGGAGATCAAGATACGCAGTATTTT.

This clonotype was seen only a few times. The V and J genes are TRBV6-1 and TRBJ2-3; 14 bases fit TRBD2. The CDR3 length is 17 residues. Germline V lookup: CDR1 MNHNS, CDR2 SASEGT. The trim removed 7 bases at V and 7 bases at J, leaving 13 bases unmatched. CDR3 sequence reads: CASTFAGLAGGVNTQYF. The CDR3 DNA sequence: TGTGCCAGCACCTTCGCCGGACTAGCGGGGGGAGTAAATACGCAGTATTTT.